A selection of T cell receptor beta chains follows, all from one sample in a study of blood T cell repertoires in COVID-19. Assay: immunoSEQ multiplex PCR; the TCRdb copy retains only in-frame clones and omits some. The profile shows about 410,000 clones, nearly 90% of them singletons. The specimen was PBMCs or T cells enriched from blood (not recorded which). The receptors come from a woman aged 30 to 39 who had recovered from COVID-19. Both conserved end residues are part of each CDR3. The order of the fields is D gene, V gene, clone size, J gene, CDR3 DNA, CDR3 protein. The D gene is left open where the match is weak. Expanded clones are given a class, and other clones once, few, many or no size at all.

d_gene: TRBD1
v_gene: TRBV6-5
abundance: once
j_gene: TRBJ1-1
CDR3nt: TGTGCCAGCAATTATGGGACAGGGAACACTGAAGCTTTCTTT
CDR3aa: CASNYGTGNTEAFF

d_gene: NA
v_gene: TRBV6-5
abundance: NA
j_gene: TRBJ2-1
CDR3nt: TGTGCCAGCAGTCGGACAGAGAGCTCCTACAATGAGCAGTTCTTC
CDR3aa: CASSRTESSYNEQFF

d_gene: TRBD1
v_gene: TRBV7-9
abundance: NA
j_gene: TRBJ1-1
CDR3nt: TGTGCCAGCAGCTCCAACATGCTACAGGGGGCGAACACTGAAGCTTTCTTT
CDR3aa: CASSSNMLQGANTEAFF

d_gene: NA
v_gene: TRBV11-2
abundance: NA
j_gene: TRBJ2-6
CDR3nt: TGTGCCAGCAGCTTATTTAGCATAACCTCTGGGGCCAACGTCCTGACTTTC
CDR3aa: CASSLFSITSGANVLTF

d_gene: TRBD1
v_gene: TRBV3-1/TRBV3-2
abundance: NA
j_gene: TRBJ1-4
CDR3nt: TGTGCCAGCAGCTATCGGGACAGCATCTTAGAAAAACTGTTTTTT
CDR3aa: CASSYRDSILEKLFF

d_gene: TRBD1
v_gene: TRBV19
abundance: NA
j_gene: TRBJ1-1
CDR3nt: TGTGCCAGTAGGGAAGACAGGGACCTGGAAGCTTTCTTT
CDR3aa: CASREDRDLEAFF

d_gene: TRBD1
v_gene: TRBV5-1
abundance: NA
j_gene: TRBJ1-4
CDR3nt: TGCGCCAGCAGCTTGTGGGACAGAACTAATGAAAAACTGTTTTTT
CDR3aa: CASSLWDRTNEKLFF

d_gene: NA
v_gene: TRBV28
abundance: few
j_gene: TRBJ1-3
CDR3nt: TGTGCCAGCAGTTTAGGTTTTGGTCGAGTCCCATATTTT
CDR3aa: CASSLGFGRVPYF

d_gene: TRBD1
v_gene: TRBV3-1/TRBV3-2
abundance: NA
j_gene: TRBJ2-7
CDR3nt: TGTGCCAGCAGCCCACCGGGACAGGGAGGTTATGAGCAGTACTTC
CDR3aa: CASSPPGQGGYEQYF

d_gene: NA
v_gene: TRBV24-1
abundance: NA
j_gene: TRBJ2-2
CDR3nt: TGTGCCACCAGTGATTACTCACCAGGTAACACCGGGGAGCTGTTTTTT
CDR3aa: CATSDYSPGNTGELFF

d_gene: TRBD2
v_gene: TRBV18
abundance: once
j_gene: TRBJ2-5
CDR3nt: TGTGCCAGCTCACCACCTGGGACTAGCGGGAAGGCCCAAGAGACCCAGTACTTC
CDR3aa: CASSPPGTSGKAQETQYF

d_gene: NA
v_gene: TRBV15
abundance: once
j_gene: TRBJ1-1
CDR3nt: TGTGCCACCAGCAGAGATCGGTTAGTAAACACTGAAGCTTTCTTT
CDR3aa: CATSRDRLVNTEAFF

d_gene: TRBD2
v_gene: TRBV2
abundance: NA
j_gene: TRBJ2-2
CDR3nt: TGTGCCAGCAGTGGCGGGCCGGGACTAGCGGACACAAGGGACACCGGGGAGCTGTTTTTT
CDR3aa: CASSGGPGLADTRDTGELFF

d_gene: NA
v_gene: TRBV3-1/TRBV3-2
abundance: NA
j_gene: TRBJ1-1
CDR3nt: TGTGCCAGCAGCCAACCAGGGTCAGGCTTTGAAGCTTTCTTT
CDR3aa: CASSQPGSGFEAFF